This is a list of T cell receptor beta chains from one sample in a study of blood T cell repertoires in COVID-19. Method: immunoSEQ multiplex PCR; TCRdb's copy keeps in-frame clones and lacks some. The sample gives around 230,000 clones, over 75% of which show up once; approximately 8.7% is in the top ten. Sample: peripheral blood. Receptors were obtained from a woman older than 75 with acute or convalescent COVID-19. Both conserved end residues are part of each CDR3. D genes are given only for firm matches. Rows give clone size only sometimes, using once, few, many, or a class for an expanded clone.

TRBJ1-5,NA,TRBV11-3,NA,TGTGCCTCCTACCTCCGGGGGTTAGGCAATCAGCCCCAGCATTTT,CASYLRGLGNQPQHF
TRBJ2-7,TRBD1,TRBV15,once,TGTGCCACCAGCGTCGACAGGGGGCCTTGGGGCGAGCAGTACTTC,CATSVDRGPWGEQYF
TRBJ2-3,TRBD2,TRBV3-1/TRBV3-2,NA,TGTGCCAGCAGCCAAGCTTCCGGGACTAGCGGGGGGATATTAAATACGCAGTATTTT,CASSQASGTSGGILNTQYF
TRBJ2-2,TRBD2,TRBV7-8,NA,TGTGCCAGCAGCTTATATAGGCCCCTGACTAGCATGGGCACCGGGGAGCTGTTTTTT,CASSLYRPLTSMGTGELFF
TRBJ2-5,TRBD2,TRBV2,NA,TGTGCCAGCAGGGTAGCGGGAGTACGAGAGACCCAGTACTTC,CASRVAGVRETQYF
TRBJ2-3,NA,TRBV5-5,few,TGTGCCAGCAGCTTCGACGGGACTTCCTACACAGATACGCAGTATTTT,CASSFDGTSYTDTQYF
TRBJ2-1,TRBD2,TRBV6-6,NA,TGTGCCAGCAGTCACCTCGCCGCTAGCGGGGGTAGCTCCTACAATGAGCAGTTCTTC,CASSHLAASGGSSYNEQFF
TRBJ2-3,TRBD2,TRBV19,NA,TGTGCCAGTAGTAAGCGGGGGGTTACAGATACGCAGTATTTT,CASSKRGVTDTQYF
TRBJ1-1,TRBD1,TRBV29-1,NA,TGCAGCGCCCAACCAGGGGGCGTTGAAGCTTTCTTT,CSAQPGGVEAFF
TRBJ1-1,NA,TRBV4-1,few,TGCGCCAGCAGTCCTGACATTTCTTGGACTGAAGCTTTCTTT,CASSPDISWTEAFF
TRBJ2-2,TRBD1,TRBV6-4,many,TGTGCCAGTTCCGAACAGGGGATAGGCGGGGAGCTGTTTTTT,CASSEQGIGGELFF
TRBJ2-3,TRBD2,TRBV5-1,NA,TGCGCCAGCAGCTTTCAGACTAGCGGGGGGTTGGTAACAGATACGCAGTATTTT,CASSFQTSGGLVTDTQYF
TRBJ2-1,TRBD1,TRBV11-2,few,TGTGCCAGCAGCCGAGACAGGGCCGGTTACAATGAGCAGTTCTTC,CASSRDRAGYNEQFF
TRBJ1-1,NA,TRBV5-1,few,TGCGCCAGCAGCGGGGCGTTTAGCTTAGCTTTCTTT,CASSGAFSLAFF
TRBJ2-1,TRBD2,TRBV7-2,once,TGTGCCAGCAGCTTTGCTAGCGGGAGGGCGTTCAATGAGCAGTTCTTC,CASSFASGRAFNEQFF
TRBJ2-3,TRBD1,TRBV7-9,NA,TGTGCCAGCAGACCGGACAGGGGTAATGCAGATACGCAGTATTTT,CASRPDRGNADTQYF
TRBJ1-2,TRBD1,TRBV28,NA,TGTGCCAGCAGTTCCGGACAGGGGGCGCTCCTTGGCTACACCTTC,CASSSGQGALLGYTF
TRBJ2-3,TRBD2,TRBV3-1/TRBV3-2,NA,TGTGCCAGCAGCCAAGATACGGGAGGGTTAACAGATACGCAGTATTTT,CASSQDTGGLTDTQYF
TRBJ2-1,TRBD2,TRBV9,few,TGTGCCAGCAGCACGGGAGGGACCTACAATGAGCAGTTCTTC,CASSTGGTYNEQFF
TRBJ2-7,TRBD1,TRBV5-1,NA,TGCGCCAGCAGTCAAACCCGGGACAGCCACTACGAGCAGTACTTC,CASSQTRDSHYEQYF
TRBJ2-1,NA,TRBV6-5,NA,TGTGCCAGCAGTACAGGGTCGTACAATGAGCAGTTCTTC,CASSTGSYNEQFF
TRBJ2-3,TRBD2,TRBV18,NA,TGTGCCAGCTCACCAAGAGCGGGAGGGTCAGATACGCAGTATTTT,CASSPRAGGSDTQYF
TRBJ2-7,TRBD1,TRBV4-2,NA,TGTGCCAGCAGCCAAGATTGGGACAGGGGGCTTATTTTATACGAGCAGTACTTC,CASSQDWDRGLILYEQYF
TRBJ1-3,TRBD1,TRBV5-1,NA,TGCGCCAGCAGTTCGGCAGGGGGCTCTGGAAACACCATATATTTT,CASSSAGGSGNTIYF
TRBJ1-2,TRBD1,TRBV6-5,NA,TGTGCCACGCAGGGGGCCGTTCCTAATGGCTACACCTTC,CATQGAVPNGYTF
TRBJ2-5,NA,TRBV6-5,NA,TGTGCCAGCAGTAAGACTTACCAAGAGACCCAGTACTTC,CASSKTYQETQYF
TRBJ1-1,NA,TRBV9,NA,TGTGCCAGCAGCGCACCGGGAAACCTGAACACTGAAGCTTTCTTT,CASSAPGNLNTEAFF
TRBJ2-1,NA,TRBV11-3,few,TGTGCCAGCAGCTTAGGTGGGGCTGAGCAGTTCTTC,CASSLGGAEQFF
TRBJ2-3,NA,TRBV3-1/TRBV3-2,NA,TGTGCCAGCAGCCAAGGTTTTTTCGGAGGCGGGGCTAGCACAGATACGCAGTATTTT,CASSQGFFGGGASTDTQYF
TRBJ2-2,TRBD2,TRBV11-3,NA,TGTGCCAGCAGCCTGGGACTAGCGGGGGCCGGGGAGCTGTTTTTT,CASSLGLAGAGELFF
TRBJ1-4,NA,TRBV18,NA,TGTGCCAGCTCACGAGACCCTCCCGACAGGTTCGCTAATGAAAAACTGTTTTTT,CASSRDPPDRFANEKLFF